What follows are 26 T cell receptor beta chains derived from one specimen sequenced in a study of identical twins. Each CDR3 protein gets one entry after TCRdb re-called the 5' RACE reads with MiXCR. The sample shows just over 450,000 distinct CDR3 sequences, approximately 15% of them seen only once. These data were likewise used in another study, on yellow fever vaccine responses in identical twins.

Material for sequencing was CD4+ T cells sorted from blood. The receptors originated from a woman younger than 30 in good health.

A few counts support this clonotype. This chain joins TRBV7-9 and TRBJ2-2, with D perhaps matching TRBD2 (5 bases). CDR1 SEHNR and CDR2 FQNEAQ come from the germline V gene (reference sequence). The CDR3 length is 13 residues. Trimming pared 3 bases from V and 6 bases from J, leaving 8 bases between. CDR3 in amino acids: CASSFDGAGELFF. In DNA, the CDR3 is TGTGCCAGCAGCTTTGACGGGGCCGGGGAGCTGTTTTTT.

This clonotype was seen a few times. The chain is built from TRBV6-1 and TRBJ2-1; 11 nucleotides line up with TRBD2. The CDR3 runs 17 residues. CDR1 MNHNS and CDR2 SASEGT come from the germline V gene. Trimming cost V 6 bases and J 2 bases; bases outside gene matches: 9. The CDR3 nucleotides are TGTGCCAGCAGCAAGGGGGTAGCGGGGGGGCCCTACAATGAGCAGTTCTTC. It encodes CASSKGVAGGPYNEQFF.

The chain links TRBV11-1 to TRBJ2-4; 8 positions agree with TRBD1. Germline values: CDR1 SGHAT, CDR2 FQDESV (reference sequence). The CDR3 is 18 amino acids. The V and J ends lost 4 bases and 6 bases, in that order; junction bases with no gene match: 17. CDR3 sequence (DNA): TGTGCCAGCAGCTCCCAGATCACCTCAGGGGGCGCGGGAAACATTCAGTACTTC. This translates into CASSSQITSGGAGNIQYF.

CDR3 coding DNA: TGTGCCAGCACCGCGCCGGGGTATAATTCACCCCTCCACTTT. This sequence encodes CASTAPGYNSPLHF. The gene calls are TRBV6-1 and TRBJ1-6; the D is unclear. Germline assignment: CDR1 MNHNS and CDR2 SASEGT. The CDR3 runs to 14 residues. V was clipped by 7 bases and J by 4 bases, with 11 bases between them.

This chain uses TRBV6-2 or TRBV6-3 with TRBJ1-1; D is uncertain. With 8 bases removed from V and 1 base from J, the gap between germline ends came to 20 bases. CDR1 and CDR2 (germline): MNHEY, SVGEGT. The CDR3 has 16 residues. The CDR3 sequence is CASQLGPGRQNTEAFF. The CDR3 nucleotides are TGTGCCAGCCAACTGGGTCCGGGCAGGCAGAACACTGAAGCTTTCTTT.

This clonotype was picked up a small number of times. The CDR3 loop is CASSSVGGNTEAFF. DNA for the CDR3: TGTGCCAGCAGCTCGGTAGGGGGGAACACTGAAGCTTTCTTT. This rearrangement joins TRBV5-5 to TRBJ1-1; D possibly corresponds to TRBD1 (6 bases). Germline V CDR1 and CDR2: SGHKS, YYEKEE (reference sequence). The CDR3 sequence is 14 residues long. Between the trimmed V and J ends, which lost 3 bases and 1 base, there was a span of 10 bases. Full variable domain (outside the CDR3, taken from reference TRBV5-5 and TRBJ1-1): DAGVTQSPTHLIKTRGQQVTLRCSPISGHKSVSWYQQVLGQGPQFIFQYYEKEERGRGNFPDRFSARQFPNYSSELNVNALLLGDSALYLCASSSVGGNTEAFFGQGTRLTVV.

This clonotype showed up just a few times. The chain employs TRBV28 and TRBJ2-3; 8 nucleotides match TRBD2. CDR1 is MDHEN, CDR2 SYDVKM, per germline. J lost 6 bases, V lost 8 bases, and 10 bases had no gene match. The CDR3 runs 14 residues. The CDR3 bases are TGTGCCAGCCTCACCGGCGGGAGGAGTGATACGCAGTATTTT. The encoded protein is CASLTGGRSDTQYF.

This clonotype was seen more than once but under ten times. The chain has TRBV7-2 and TRBJ2-5; 9 nucleotides agree with TRBD2. V lost 5 bases, J lost 4 bases, and 8 bases stayed unmatched. The germline V gene encodes CDR1 SGHTA and CDR2 FQGNSA. There are 15 residues in the CDR3. CDR3 residues: CASSQGLAVGETQYF. In nucleotides, the CDR3 is TGTGCCAGCAGCCAGGGACTAGCAGTTGGAGAGACCCAGTACTTC.

This clonotype was found many times. The junction does not match germline at one end; this may be a read error. This chain connects TRBV7-7 to TRBJ2-3; 10 positions agree with TRBD2. Germline V lookup: CDR1 SSHAT, CDR2 FNYEAQ (reference sequence). The CDR3 spans 16 residues. The CDR3 loop is CASSRGTSARTDTQYF. The CDR3 region has the DNA TGTGCTAGCAGCCGAGGGACTAGCGCACGCACAGATACGCAGTATTTT.

This sequence joins TRBV6-1 and TRBJ2-7, with TRBD2 as a possible D gene (6 bases). V lost 6 bases, J lost 3 bases, and 15 bases lay in between. The CDR3 is 14 amino acids. Germline values: CDR1 MNHNS, CDR2 SASEGT. The CDR3 loop reads CASRSGAGGYEQYF. Written as DNA, the CDR3 is TGTGCCAGCAGGTCGGGAGCGGGCGGCTACGAGCAGTACTTC.

In this sample, this clonotype turned up a few times. The J gene is TRBJ2-1, the V gene TRBV4-3; D is uncertain. Germline CDR1 reads LGHNA; CDR2 reads YSLEER. The CDR3 contains 15 residues. Trimming took 4 bases from V and 6 from J, leaving 16 bases between them. The CDR3 DNA is TGCGCCAGCAGCCTTGGAGCAGCTGTAGGCAATGAGCAGTTCTTC. Amino acid sequence: CASSLGAAVGNEQFF.

This clonotype has a handful of counts. In nucleotides, the CDR3 is TGCAGTGCTGCCCTGTTGGTATCGGCCTACGAGCAGTACTTC. Its protein is CSAALLVSAYEQYF. The gene calls are TRBV20-1 and TRBJ2-7, with D uncertain. CDR1 is DFQATT, CDR2 SNEGSKA, per germline (reference sequence). CDR3 length: 14 residues. Deletions cut 5 bases from V and 2 bases from J, with 16 bases between.

The table lists this clonotype with a few counts. The CDR3 region has the DNA TGCAGCGTTGAAGTTCCGGGGACTAGCCGCTACGAGCAGTACTTC. Protein: CSVEVPGTSRYEQYF. The V call is TRBV29-1, the J call TRBJ2-7; 9 nucleotides align to TRBD2. CDR1 and CDR2 (germline): SQVTM, ANQGSEA. V dropped 1 base and J dropped 3; count of bases not matched to a gene: 7. This CDR3 is 15 amino acids long.

In its sample, this clonotype was seen many times. This chain links TRBV5-1 with TRBJ1-4; possibly TRBD1 for D (5 bases). The ends were cut back, 4 bases at V and 7 bases at J, with 14 bases in the middle. Germline CDR1 and CDR2: SGHRS and YFSETQ. The length of the CDR3 is 14 residues. CDR3 bases: TGCGCCAGCAGCCTTGGGGCGGGCGGTGAAAAACTGTTTTTT. Protein sequence: CASSLGAGGEKLFF.

The J gene is TRBJ2-1, the V gene TRBV6-2 or TRBV6-3; 11 nucleotides line up with TRBD2. The CDR3 extends over 14 amino acids. The germline V gene encodes CDR1 MNHEY and CDR2 SVGEGT. With V trimmed by 6 bases and J by 5 bases, 3 bases remained unmatched. The CDR3 nucleotides are TGTGCCAGCAGACGACTAGCGGGGAACAATGAGCAGTTCTTC. This encodes CASRRLAGNNEQFF.

The chain combines TRBV28 with TRBJ2-4; D is undetermined. Germline loops: CDR1 MDHEN, CDR2 SYDVKM. Trimming shortened V by 4 bases and J by 0 bases, and 10 bases separated the two germline ends. The CDR3 is 15 residues long. Here the CDR3 reads CASSSTDLAKNIQYF. The CDR3 DNA reads TGTGCCAGCAGTTCCACGGACCTAGCCAAAAACATTCAGTACTTC.

V and J are TRBV5-1 and TRBJ1-2; weak D call: TRBD1 (6 bases). The CDR3 length is 15 residues. Germline CDR1 is SGHRS and CDR2 is YFSETQ. The ends were cut back, 2 bases at V and 0 bases at J, with 11 bases in the middle. The CDR3 sequence is CASSFGQIANYGYTF. The CDR3 DNA is TGCGCCAGCAGCTTCGGACAGATAGCTAACTATGGCTACACCTTC. The full variable domain, rest sourced from reference TRBV5-1 and TRBJ1-2, is KAGVTQTPRYLIKTRGQQVTLSCSPISGHRSVSWYQQTPGQGLQFLFEYFSETQRNKGNFPGRFSGRQFSNSRSEMNVSTLELGDSALYLCASSFGQIANYGYTFGSGTRLTVV.

This clonotype turned up a few times. J is TRBJ2-3 and V is TRBV7-8; 8 nucleotides align to TRBD2. After removal of 1 base from V and 3 bases from J, the junction contained 6 bases not matched to a gene. Germline-derived CDR1 and CDR2 are SGHVS and FQNEAQ. The CDR3 is made up of 16 amino acids. CDR3: CASSLGGAGVTDTQYF. For the CDR3, the DNA is TGTGCCAGCAGCTTAGGCGGAGCGGGAGTGACAGATACGCAGTATTTT.

The CDR3 sequence: CASTQVPMATYNEQFF. CDR3 DNA sequence: TGTGCCAGCACCCAGGTTCCCATGGCAACGTACAATGAGCAGTTCTTC. This chain links TRBV13 with TRBJ2-1; D uncertain. V was pared by 7 bases and J by 4 bases, with 20 bases between. Germline CDR1 and CDR2: PRHDT and FYEKMQ (reference sequence). There are 16 residues in the CDR3.

The table lists this clonotype with many counts. V and J are TRBV6-1 and TRBJ2-3; D may be TRBD2 (5 bases). The V end was cut by 7 bases, the J end by 5 bases, with 19 bases between. This CDR3 is 15 amino acids long. CDR1 is MNHNS and CDR2 is SASEGT in the germline V gene. CDR3 residues: CASTLWAGGQDTQYF. CDR3 in DNA: TGTGCCAGCACCCTCTGGGCGGGCGGGCAAGATACGCAGTATTTT.

This clonotype was observed a few times. V is TRBV11-2 and J is TRBJ2-1; D may be TRBD1 (7 bases). The CDR3 has 15 residues. Trimming shortened V by 3 bases and J by 6 bases, and 15 bases separated the two germline ends. The V gene's germline CDR1 is SGHAT and CDR2 FQNNGV. DNA for the CDR3: TGTGCCAGCAGCTTTTCTTCAGGGGGGCGCAATGAGCAGTTCTTC. As protein: CASSFSSGGRNEQFF.

The rearrangement uses TRBV7-2 and TRBJ2-7; 7 nucleotides match TRBD1. The junction had 11 bases not matched to a gene; V was cut back by 5 bases and J by 7 bases. This CDR3 is built from 14 residues. From germline, CDR1 is SGHTA and CDR2 FQGNSA. This CDR3 reads CASSTKQGSREQYF. The CDR3, as DNA: TGTGCCAGCAGCACAAAACAGGGGTCGAGGGAGCAGTACTTC.

The count of this clonotype is one. V gene TRBV11-3 combines with J gene TRBJ2-7; 7 bases agree with TRBD1. The CDR3 spans 14 residues. The V and J ends lost 5 bases and 3 bases, in that order; junction bases with no gene match: 7. Looked up from germline, CDR1 is SGHNT and CDR2 is YENEEA. CDR3 DNA: TGTGCCAGCAGCCGGGGACAGAGCGACTACGAGCAGTACTTC. Amino acid sequence: CASSRGQSDYEQYF.

This clonotype was recorded a few times. The chain carries TRBV28 and TRBJ2-7; maybe TRBD1 (6 bases). V gave up 2 bases and J gave up 4 bases, with 12 bases separating them. CDR1 is MDHEN, CDR2 SYDVKM, per germline. There are 14 residues in the CDR3. The CDR3 DNA sequence: TGTGCCAGCAGTTTAGGCCCCGGGACATACGAGCAGTACTTC. The encoded protein is CASSLGPGTYEQYF.

This clonotype was recorded many times. V gene TRBV5-1 combines with J gene TRBJ1-1, with 8 bases that match TRBD1. Germline V lookup: CDR1 SGHRS, CDR2 YFSETQ. The V and J ends lost 4 bases and 7 bases, in that order; junction bases with no gene match: 3. The CDR3 runs 12 residues. For the CDR3, the DNA is TGCGCCAGCAGCCCGGGACAGGATGAAGCTTTCTTT. This encodes CASSPGQDEAFF. Looking up the rest from reference TRBV5-1 and TRBJ1-1 gives the full variable domain: KAGVTQTPRYLIKTRGQQVTLSCSPISGHRSVSWYQQTPGQGLQFLFEYFSETQRNKGNFPGRFSGRQFSNSRSEMNVSTLELGDSALYLCASSPGQDEAFFGQGTRLTVV.

This rearrangement joins TRBV4-2 to TRBJ2-1, with D unclear. This CDR3 comprises 14 residues. Germline V lookup: CDR1 LGHNA, CDR2 YNFKEQ. Trimming cost V 2 bases and J 4 bases, with 9 bases left between them. The DNA for the CDR3 is TGTGCCAGCAGCCAACCCCGGAGTTACAATGAGCAGTTCTTC. It specifies CASSQPRSYNEQFF.